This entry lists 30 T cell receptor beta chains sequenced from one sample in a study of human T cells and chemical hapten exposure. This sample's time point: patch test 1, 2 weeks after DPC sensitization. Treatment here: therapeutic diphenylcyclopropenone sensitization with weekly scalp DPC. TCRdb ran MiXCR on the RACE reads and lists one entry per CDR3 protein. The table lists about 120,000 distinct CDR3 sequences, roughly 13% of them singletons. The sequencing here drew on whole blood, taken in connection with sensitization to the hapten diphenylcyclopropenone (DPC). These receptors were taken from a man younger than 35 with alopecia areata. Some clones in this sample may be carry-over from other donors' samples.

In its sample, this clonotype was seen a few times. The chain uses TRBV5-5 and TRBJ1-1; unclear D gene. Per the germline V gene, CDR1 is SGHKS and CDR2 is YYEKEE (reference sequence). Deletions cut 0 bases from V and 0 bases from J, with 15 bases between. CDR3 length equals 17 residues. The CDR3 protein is CASSLAFLSVMNTEAFF. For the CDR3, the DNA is TGTGCCAGCAGCTTGGCTTTTTTATCAGTGATGAACACTGAAGCTTTCTTT.

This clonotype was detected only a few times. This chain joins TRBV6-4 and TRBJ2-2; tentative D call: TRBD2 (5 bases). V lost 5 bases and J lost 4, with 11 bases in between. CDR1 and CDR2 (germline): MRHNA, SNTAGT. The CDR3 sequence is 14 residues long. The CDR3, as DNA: TGTGCCAGCAGTAGCGGCGACGGCACCGGGGAGCTGTTTTTT. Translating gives CASSSGDGTGELFF.

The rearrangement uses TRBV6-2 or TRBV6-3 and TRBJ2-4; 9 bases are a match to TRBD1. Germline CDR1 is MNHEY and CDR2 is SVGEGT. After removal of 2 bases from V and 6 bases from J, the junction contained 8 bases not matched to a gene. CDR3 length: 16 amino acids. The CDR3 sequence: CASSYPSGQGRNIQYF. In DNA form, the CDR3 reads TGTGCCAGCAGTTACCCGAGTGGACAGGGGAGAAACATTCAGTACTTC.

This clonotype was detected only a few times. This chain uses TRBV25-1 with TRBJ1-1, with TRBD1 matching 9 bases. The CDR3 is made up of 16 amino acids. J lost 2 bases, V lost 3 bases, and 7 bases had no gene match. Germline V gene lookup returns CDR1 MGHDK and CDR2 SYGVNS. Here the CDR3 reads CASSEAPGQGNTEAFF. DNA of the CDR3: TGTGCCAGCAGTGAGGCCCCGGGACAGGGTAACACTGAAGCTTTCTTT.

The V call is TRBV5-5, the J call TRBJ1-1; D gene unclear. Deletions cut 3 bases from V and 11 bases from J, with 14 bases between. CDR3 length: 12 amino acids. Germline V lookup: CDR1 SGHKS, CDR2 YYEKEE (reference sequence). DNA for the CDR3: TGTGCCAGCAGCTCCGAGGGAGGGCAGGCTTTCTTT. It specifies CASSSEGGQAFF.

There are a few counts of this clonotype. The CDR3 nucleotides are TGTGCCAGCAGCAAAGAGGAGTTAAGGGCCAACACTGAAGCTTTCTTT. Protein sequence: CASSKEELRANTEAFF. This sequence joins TRBV21-1 and TRBJ1-1. TRBV21-1 is given as a pseudogene. The CDR3 is 16 residues long.

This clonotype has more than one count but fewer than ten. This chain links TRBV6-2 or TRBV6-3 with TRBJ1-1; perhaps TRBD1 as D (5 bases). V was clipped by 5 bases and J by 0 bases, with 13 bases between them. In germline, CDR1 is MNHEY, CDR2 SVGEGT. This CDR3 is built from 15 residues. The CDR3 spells CASSRSGTLNTEAFF. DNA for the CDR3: TGTGCCAGCAGTCGGAGCGGGACTCTGAACACTGAAGCTTTCTTT.

CDR3 sequence reads: CSASLGYNSPLHF. DNA for the CDR3: TGCAGTGCTAGTCTGGGGTATAATTCACCCCTCCACTTT. V and J are TRBV20-1 and TRBJ1-6; D not resolved. Looked up from germline, CDR1 is DFQATT and CDR2 is SNEGSKA (reference sequence). The CDR3 consists of 13 residues. V lost 3 bases to trimming and J lost 4 bases, with 7 bases between them.

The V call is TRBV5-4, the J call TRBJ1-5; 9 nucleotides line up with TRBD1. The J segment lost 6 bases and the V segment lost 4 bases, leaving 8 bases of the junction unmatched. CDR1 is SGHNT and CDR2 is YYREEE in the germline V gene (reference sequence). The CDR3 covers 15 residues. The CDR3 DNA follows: TGTGCCAGCAGCCCCGGGACAGGGCGAGGTCAGCCCCAGCATTTT. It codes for CASSPGTGRGQPQHF. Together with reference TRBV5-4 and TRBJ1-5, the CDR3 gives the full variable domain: ETGVTQSPTHLIKTRGQQVTLRCSSQSGHNTVSWYQQALGQGPQFIFQYYREEENGRGNFPPRFSGLQFPNYSSELNVNALELDDSALYLCASSPGTGRGQPQHFGDGTRLSIL.

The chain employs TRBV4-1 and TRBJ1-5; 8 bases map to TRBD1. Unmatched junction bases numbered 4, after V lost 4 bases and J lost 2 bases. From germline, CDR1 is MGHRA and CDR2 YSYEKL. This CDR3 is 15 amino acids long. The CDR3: CASSLSDRGNQPQHF. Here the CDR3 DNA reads TGCGCCAGCAGCCTGTCGGACAGGGGCAATCAGCCCCAGCATTTT.

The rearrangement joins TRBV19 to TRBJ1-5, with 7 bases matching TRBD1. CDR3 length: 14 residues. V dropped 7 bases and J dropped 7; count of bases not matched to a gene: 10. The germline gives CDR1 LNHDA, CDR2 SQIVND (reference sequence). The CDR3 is CASNFKTGFQPQHF. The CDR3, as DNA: TGTGCCAGTAACTTTAAGACAGGGTTCCAGCCCCAGCATTTT.

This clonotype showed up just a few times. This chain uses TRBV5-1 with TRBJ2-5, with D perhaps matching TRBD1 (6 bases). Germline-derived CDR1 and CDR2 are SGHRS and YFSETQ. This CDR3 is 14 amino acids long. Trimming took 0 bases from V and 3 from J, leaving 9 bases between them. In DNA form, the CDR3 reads TGCGCCAGCAGCTTGGAGGCAGGGGAAGAGACCCAGTACTTC. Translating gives CASSLEAGEETQYF.

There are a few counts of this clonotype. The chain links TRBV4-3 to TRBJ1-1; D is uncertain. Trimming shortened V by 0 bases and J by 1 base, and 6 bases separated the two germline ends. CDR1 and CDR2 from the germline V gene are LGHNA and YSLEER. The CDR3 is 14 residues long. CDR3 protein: CASSQDLENTEAFF. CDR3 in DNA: TGCGCCAGCAGCCAAGATTTAGAGAACACTGAAGCTTTCTTT.

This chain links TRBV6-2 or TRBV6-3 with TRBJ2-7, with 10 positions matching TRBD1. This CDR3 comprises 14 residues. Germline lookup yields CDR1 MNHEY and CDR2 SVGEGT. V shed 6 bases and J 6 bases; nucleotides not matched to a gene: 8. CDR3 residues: CASRNSRTGGEQYF. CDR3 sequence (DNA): TGTGCCAGCAGAAACTCCCGGACAGGGGGCGAGCAGTACTTC.

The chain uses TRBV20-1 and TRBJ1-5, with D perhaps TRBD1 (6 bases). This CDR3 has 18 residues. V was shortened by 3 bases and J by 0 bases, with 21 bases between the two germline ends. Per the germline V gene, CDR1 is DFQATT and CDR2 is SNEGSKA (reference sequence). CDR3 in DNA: TGCAGTGCTAGCGATGGACAGAGGGGGTCCAATAGCAATCAGCCCCAGCATTTT. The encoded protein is CSASDGQRGSNSNQPQHF.

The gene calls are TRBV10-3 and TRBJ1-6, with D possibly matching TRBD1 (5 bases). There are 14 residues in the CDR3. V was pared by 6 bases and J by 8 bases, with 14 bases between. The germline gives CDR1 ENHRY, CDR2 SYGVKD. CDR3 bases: TGTGCCATCAGGCGTGGGACTCGGGATTCACCCCTCCACTTT. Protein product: CAIRRGTRDSPLHF.

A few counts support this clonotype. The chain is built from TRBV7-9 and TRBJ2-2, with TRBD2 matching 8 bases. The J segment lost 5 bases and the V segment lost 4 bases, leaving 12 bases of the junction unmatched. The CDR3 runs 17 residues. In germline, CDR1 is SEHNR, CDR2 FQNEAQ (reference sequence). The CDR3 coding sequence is TGTGCCAGCAGCTCCGGAGCGGGGGCGCCTAGTACCGGGGAGCTGTTTTTT. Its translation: CASSSGAGAPSTGELFF.

The CDR3 loop is CASSQEPGQATYNEQFF. The CDR3 nucleotides read TGCGCCAGCAGCCAGGAACCGGGACAGGCTACCTACAATGAGCAGTTCTTC. The V gene is TRBV4-3, the J gene TRBJ2-1, with TRBD1 matching 8 bases. Per germline, CDR1 LGHNA and CDR2 YSLEER. J was trimmed by 2 bases and V by 3 bases; bases with no gene match: 9. CDR3 length: 17 residues.

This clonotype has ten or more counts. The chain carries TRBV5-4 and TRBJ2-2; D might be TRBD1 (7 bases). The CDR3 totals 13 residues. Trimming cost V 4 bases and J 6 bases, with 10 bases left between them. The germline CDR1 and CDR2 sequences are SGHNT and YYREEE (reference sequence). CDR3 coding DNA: TGTGCCAGCAGCGCCAGGGGGGCCGGGGAGCTGTTTTTT. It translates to CASSARGAGELFF.

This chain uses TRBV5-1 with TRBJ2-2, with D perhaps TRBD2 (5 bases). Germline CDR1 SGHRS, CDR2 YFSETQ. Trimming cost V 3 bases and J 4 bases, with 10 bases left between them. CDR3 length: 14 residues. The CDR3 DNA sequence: TGCGCCAGCAGCTACCCCGGGGTCACCGGGGAGCTGTTTTTT. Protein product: CASSYPGVTGELFF.

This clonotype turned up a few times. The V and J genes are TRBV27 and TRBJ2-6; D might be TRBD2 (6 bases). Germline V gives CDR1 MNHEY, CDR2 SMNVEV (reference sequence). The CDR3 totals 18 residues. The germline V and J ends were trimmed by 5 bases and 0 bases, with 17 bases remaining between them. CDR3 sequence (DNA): TGTGCCAGCAGTGGAGGGTTACGTAGGGTCTCTGGGGCCAACGTCCTGACTTTC. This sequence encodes CASSGGLRRVSGANVLTF.

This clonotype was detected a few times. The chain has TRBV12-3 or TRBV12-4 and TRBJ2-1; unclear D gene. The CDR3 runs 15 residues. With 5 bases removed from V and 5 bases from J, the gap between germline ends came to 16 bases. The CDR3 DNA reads TGTGCCAGCAGTACCCACTCAATTCCAGACAATGAGCAGTTCTTC. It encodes CASSTHSIPDNEQFF.

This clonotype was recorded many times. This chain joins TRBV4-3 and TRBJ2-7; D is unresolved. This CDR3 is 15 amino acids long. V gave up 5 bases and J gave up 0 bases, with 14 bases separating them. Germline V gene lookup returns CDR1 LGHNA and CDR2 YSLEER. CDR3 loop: CASSAHMESSYEQYF. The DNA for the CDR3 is TGCGCCAGCAGCGCCCACATGGAGAGCTCCTACGAGCAGTACTTC.

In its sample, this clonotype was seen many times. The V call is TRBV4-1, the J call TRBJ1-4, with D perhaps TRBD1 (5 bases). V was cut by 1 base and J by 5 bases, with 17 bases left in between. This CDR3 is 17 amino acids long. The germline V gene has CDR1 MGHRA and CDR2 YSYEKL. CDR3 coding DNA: TGCGCCAGCAGCCAAGGCGACGGGCGACAGAGGAATGAAAAACTGTTTTTT. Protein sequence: CASSQGDGRQRNEKLFF.

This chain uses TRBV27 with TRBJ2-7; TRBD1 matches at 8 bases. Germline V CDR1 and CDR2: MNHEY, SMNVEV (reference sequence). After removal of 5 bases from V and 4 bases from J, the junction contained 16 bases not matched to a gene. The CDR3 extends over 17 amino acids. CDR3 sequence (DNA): TGTGCCAGCAGTCCCTCCGGGACAGGTGAAGCTCCGTACGAGCAGTACGTC. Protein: CASSPSGTGEAPYEQYV.

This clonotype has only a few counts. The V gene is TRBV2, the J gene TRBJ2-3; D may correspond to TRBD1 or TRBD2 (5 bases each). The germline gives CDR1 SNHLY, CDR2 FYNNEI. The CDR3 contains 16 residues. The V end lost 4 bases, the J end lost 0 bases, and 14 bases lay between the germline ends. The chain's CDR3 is CASSGFVGESTDTQYF. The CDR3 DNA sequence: TGTGCCAGCAGTGGTTTTGTGGGGGAAAGCACAGATACGCAGTATTTT.

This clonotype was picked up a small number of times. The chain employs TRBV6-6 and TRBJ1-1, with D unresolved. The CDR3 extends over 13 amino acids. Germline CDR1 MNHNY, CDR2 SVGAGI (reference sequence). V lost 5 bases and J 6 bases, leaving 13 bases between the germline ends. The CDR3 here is CASSGPQLAEAFF. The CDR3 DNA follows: TGTGCCAGCAGTGGACCCCAGCTCGCTGAAGCTTTCTTT.

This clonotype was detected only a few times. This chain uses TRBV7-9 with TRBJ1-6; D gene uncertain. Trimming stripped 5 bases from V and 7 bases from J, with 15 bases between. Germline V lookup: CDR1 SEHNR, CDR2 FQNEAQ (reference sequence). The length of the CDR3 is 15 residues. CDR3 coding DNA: TGTGCCAGCAGCCTGGACGGATTGCGAAATTCACCCCTCCACTTT. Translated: CASSLDGLRNSPLHF.

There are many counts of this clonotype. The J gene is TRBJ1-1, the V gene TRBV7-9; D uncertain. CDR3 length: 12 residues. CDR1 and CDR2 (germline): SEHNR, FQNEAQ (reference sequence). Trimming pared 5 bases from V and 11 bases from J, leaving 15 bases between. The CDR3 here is CASSNGRLYAFF. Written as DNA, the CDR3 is TGTGCCAGCAGCAATGGACGGTTGTACGCTTTCTTT.

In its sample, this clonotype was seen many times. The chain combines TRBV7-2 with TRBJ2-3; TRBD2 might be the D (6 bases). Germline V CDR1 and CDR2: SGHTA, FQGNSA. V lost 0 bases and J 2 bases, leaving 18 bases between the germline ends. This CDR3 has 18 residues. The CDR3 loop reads CASSLARWAGLFTDTQYF. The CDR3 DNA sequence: TGTGCCAGCAGCTTAGCGCGCTGGGCAGGACTATTCACAGATACGCAGTATTTT.